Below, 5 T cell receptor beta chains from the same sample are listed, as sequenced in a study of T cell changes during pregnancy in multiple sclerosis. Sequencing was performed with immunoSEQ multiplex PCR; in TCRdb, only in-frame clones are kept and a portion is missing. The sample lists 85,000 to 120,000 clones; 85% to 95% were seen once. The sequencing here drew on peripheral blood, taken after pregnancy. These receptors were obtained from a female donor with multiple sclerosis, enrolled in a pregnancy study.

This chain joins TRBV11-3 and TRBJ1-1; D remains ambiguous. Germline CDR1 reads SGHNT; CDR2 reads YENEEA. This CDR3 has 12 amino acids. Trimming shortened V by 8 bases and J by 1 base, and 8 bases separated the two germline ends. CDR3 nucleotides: TGTGCCAGCGCACACCAGAACACTGAAGCTTTCTTT. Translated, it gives CASAHQNTEAFF.

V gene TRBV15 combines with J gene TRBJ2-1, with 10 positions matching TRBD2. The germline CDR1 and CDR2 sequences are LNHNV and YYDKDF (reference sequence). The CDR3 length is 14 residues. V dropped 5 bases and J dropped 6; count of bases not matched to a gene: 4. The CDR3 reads CATSQGLAANEQFF. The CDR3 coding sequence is TGTGCCACCAGCCAAGGACTAGCGGCCAATGAGCAGTTCTTC.

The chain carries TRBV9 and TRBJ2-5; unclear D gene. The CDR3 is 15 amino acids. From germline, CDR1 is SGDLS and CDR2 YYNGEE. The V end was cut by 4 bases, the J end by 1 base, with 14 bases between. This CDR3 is CASSPALYPQETQYF. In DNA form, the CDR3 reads TGTGCCAGCAGCCCAGCGCTTTACCCCCAAGAGACCCAGTACTTC. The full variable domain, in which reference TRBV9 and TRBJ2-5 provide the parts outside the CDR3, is DSGVTQTPKHLITATGQRVTLRCSPRSGDLSVYWYQQSLDQGLQFLIQYYNGEERAKGNILERFSAQQFPDLHSELNLSSLELGDSALYFCASSPALYPQETQYFGPGTRLLVL.

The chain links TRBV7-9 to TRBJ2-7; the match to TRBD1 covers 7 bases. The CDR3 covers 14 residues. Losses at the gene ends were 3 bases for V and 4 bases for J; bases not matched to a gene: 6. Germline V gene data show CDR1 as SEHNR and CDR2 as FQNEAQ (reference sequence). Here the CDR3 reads CASSLGQRAYEQYF. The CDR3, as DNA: TGTGCCAGCAGCTTGGGACAGCGAGCTTACGAGCAGTACTTC.

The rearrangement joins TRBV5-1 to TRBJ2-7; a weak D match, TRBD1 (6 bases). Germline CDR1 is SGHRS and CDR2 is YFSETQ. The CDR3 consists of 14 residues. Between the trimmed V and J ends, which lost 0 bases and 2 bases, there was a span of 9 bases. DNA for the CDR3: TGCGCCAGCAGCTTGGTAGGACAGACCTACGAGCAGTACTTC. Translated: CASSLVGQTYEQYF. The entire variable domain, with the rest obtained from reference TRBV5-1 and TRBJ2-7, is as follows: KAGVTQTPRYLIKTRGQQVTLSCSPISGHRSVSWYQQTPGQGLQFLFEYFSETQRNKGNFPGRFSGRQFSNSRSEMNVSTLELGDSALYLCASSLVGQTYEQYFGPGTRLTVT.